This record looks at one TCR beta chain sequence and its context. Its cognate antigen is unknown. This entry comes from a study of cytomegalovirus exposure and HLA in healthy donors. Findings of the study overall: Rates of TCR association differed by HLA locus in a later analysis, with DRB1 highest and HLA-C lowest. After further analysis at a later stage, roughly 16,000 TCR beta sequences were associated with HLA alleles at 0.05 false discovery rate.

The primer mix had 60 Vbeta and 13 Jbeta primers. Generated by immunoSEQ multiplex PCR, the TCRdb table keeps only in-frame clones and is missing some. The sample shows under 200,000 clones, 77% of them seen only once. Source material: PBMCs. This clonotype was obtained from a man aged 50-60 years in good health and CMV-seropositive.

CDR3 loop: CASSYGLAGQVYEQYF. Written as DNA, the CDR3 is TGTGCCAGCAGTTACGGCCTAGCGGGGCAAGTCTACGAGCAGTACTTC. The rearrangement links TRBV6-6 to TRBJ2-5, with TRBD2 matching 9 bases. With the DNA end fitting TRBJ2-7 better, the J assignment may be wrong. This CDR3 spans 16 amino acids. Germline V gene data show CDR1 as MNHNY and CDR2 as SVGAGI (reference sequence).